These 19 T cell receptor beta chains came from one sample sequenced in a study of CXCR3-negative and CXCR3-positive naive CD8 T cells. Their cognate antigens are unknown. Overall study findings and caveats: More hydrophobic TRB CDR3s were found in CXCR3-positive naive cells than in CXCR3-negative naive cells.

The study made its TRB cDNA libraries by 5' RACE, adding UMI labels. TCRdb reprocessed the 5' RACE reads, keeping one entry per CDR3 protein, no DNA. This sample's table has roughly 120,000 distinct CDR3 sequences. What was sequenced was naive CXCR3+ CD8+ T cells from blood. The subset is: CD45RO-CCR7+CD27+CD95- naive CD8+ T cells expressing CXCR3 (TNR3+). The receptors here all came from a human donor in good health. Some clones in this sample may be carry-over from other donors' samples.

V is TRBV5-4 and J is TRBJ1-2; with no DNA, the TCRdb D assignment of TRBD1 cannot be verified. CDR1 SGHNT and CDR2 YYREEE come from the germline V gene (reference sequence). The length of the CDR3 is 13 residues. CDR3 sequence reads: CASSPGPGNGYTF.

The V and J genes are TRBV29-1 and TRBJ2-1; TCRdb reports TRBD1, a call that lacks DNA to check it against. The CDR3 has 13 amino acids. Germline-derived CDR1 and CDR2 are SQVTM and ANQGSEA. The CDR3 spells CSATGTDYNEQFF.

V is TRBV10-3 and J is TRBJ2-7; absent DNA, TCRdb's TRBD2 call cannot be checked. The CDR3 contains 14 residues. Germline assignment: CDR1 ENHRY and CDR2 SYGVKD. This chain's CDR3 is CAIRSGTSGTEQYF.

This rearrangement joins TRBV2 to TRBJ2-7. Looked up from germline, CDR1 is SNHLY and CDR2 is FYNNEI. The CDR3 length is 11 residues. The CDR3 is CASSEPYEQYF.

The V call is TRBV7-3, the J call TRBJ2-3; no DNA is available, so the TRBD2 call from TCRdb remains unchecked. The V gene's germline CDR1 is SGHTA and CDR2 FQGTGA. The CDR3 has 17 amino acids. The CDR3 is CASSLDPFLAQTDTQYF.

The chain combines TRBV29-1 with TRBJ2-7; TCRdb's D call, TRBD1, is unchecked because there is no DNA. The CDR3 has 12 residues. Looked up from germline, CDR1 is SQVTM and CDR2 is ANQGSEA. The CDR3 reads CSATGRRGEQYF.

The chain is built from TRBV7-2 and TRBJ2-1. Germline V gene lookup returns CDR1 SGHTA and CDR2 FQGNSA. The CDR3 sequence is 12 residues long. This CDR3 is CASSLLGYEQFF.

The V gene is TRBV29-1, the J gene TRBJ1-1. The CDR3 is 11 amino acids. Germline assignment: CDR1 SQVTM and CDR2 ANQGSEA. CDR3 residues: CSAESNTEAFF.

The rearrangement joins TRBV12-3 or TRBV12-4 to TRBJ1-1. The CDR3 covers 11 residues. CDR3 residues: CASTEGVSLFF.

The chain has TRBV6-2 or TRBV6-3 and TRBJ2-1; TCRdb proposes TRBD1, but this gene call is untestable without DNA. Looked up from germline, CDR1 is MNHEY and CDR2 is SVGEGT. CDR3 length equals 14 residues. The CDR3 here is CASSYGGAWNEQFF.

J is TRBJ2-3 and V is TRBV12-3 or TRBV12-4; TCRdb proposes TRBD1, but this gene call is untestable without DNA. CDR3 length equals 15 residues. CDR3 sequence: CASSLFSGSTDTQYF.

V is TRBV10-3 and J is TRBJ2-7. The CDR3 has 15 residues. Looked up from germline, CDR1 is ENHRY and CDR2 is SYGVKD. The chain's CDR3 is CAISAPDITGDEQYF.

The rearrangement joins TRBV29-1 to TRBJ1-2; TCRdb reports TRBD1, a call that lacks DNA to check it against. This CDR3 spans 12 amino acids. Per the germline V gene, CDR1 is SQVTM and CDR2 is ANQGSEA. CDR3: CSVPVGESSYTF.

The gene calls are TRBV11-1 and TRBJ2-7; checking the TCRdb D call of TRBD2 is not possible without DNA. The CDR3 has 16 residues. The V gene's germline CDR1 is SGHAT and CDR2 FQDESV (reference sequence). The CDR3 region is CASTLTAGEIPYEQYF. Full variable domain (missing parts from reference TRBV11-1 and TRBJ2-7): EAEVAQSPRYKITEKSQAVAFWCDPISGHATLYWYRQILGQGPELLVQFQDESVVDDSQLPKDRFSAERLKGVDSTLKIQPAELGDSAMYLCASTLTAGEIPYEQYFGPGTRLTVT.

The V gene is TRBV5-6, the J gene TRBJ1-1. Germline CDR1 reads SGHDT; CDR2 reads YYEEEE. This CDR3 is 11 amino acids long. The CDR3 is CASSFEKEAFF. The full variable domain, its missing parts supplied by reference TRBV5-6 and TRBJ1-1, is DAGVTQSPTHLIKTRGQQVTLRCSPKSGHDTVSWYQQALGQGPQFIFQYYEEEERQRGNFPDRFSGHQFPNYSSELNVNALLLGDSALYLCASSFEKEAFFGQGTRLTVV.

This chain joins TRBV29-1 and TRBJ2-3. Germline V gene sequence: CDR1 SQVTM, CDR2 ANQGSEA. This CDR3 is 11 amino acids long. The CDR3 loop is CSGLATDTQYF.

The V call is TRBV2, the J call TRBJ2-7; the D call of TRBD1 rests on TCRdb alone, since no DNA is present to check it. CDR1 SNHLY and CDR2 FYNNEI come from the germline V gene. The CDR3 consists of 15 residues. CDR3 amino acids: CASLGEHGLIYEQYF.

The chain is built from TRBV25-1 and TRBJ2-7; TCRdb's D gene call, TRBD1, goes unchecked for lack of DNA. Germline CDR1 reads MGHDK; CDR2 reads SYGVNS. The CDR3 runs to 15 residues. CDR3 residues: CASSGSGLTPYEQYF.

The chain carries TRBV11-2 and TRBJ2-3; the TCRdb call, TRBD1, lacks DNA for checking. Germline CDR1 is SGHAT and CDR2 is FQNNGV. The CDR3 length is 17 residues. CDR3 region: CASSLDLGGGATDTQYF. Full variable domain (rest looked up from reference TRBV11-2 and TRBJ2-3): EAGVAQSPRYKIIEKRQSVAFWCNPISGHATLYWYQQILGQGPKLLIQFQNNGVVDDSQLPKDRFSAERLKGVDSTLKIQPAKLEDSAVYLCASSLDLGGGATDTQYFGPGTRLTVL.